The source of this TCR beta chain is a study of T cells in localized non-small cell lung cancer. Turning to this clone: Its antigen is not identified.

The V gene end was trimmed by 3 bases and the J gene end by 5 bases; junction bases not matched to a gene: 4. The CDR3 spans 14 residues. Germline V gene sequence: CDR1 KGHSH, CDR2 LQKENI. Assay: immunoSEQ multiplex PCR; the TCRdb copy retains only in-frame clones and omits some. The profile shows under 35,000 clones, roughly 78% of them singletons. Study findings and constraints: Detection in adjacent lung was observed for a median approximately 52 of the top 100 tumor clones. Heterogeneity remains possible, as sequencing covered one tumor region only. Highest T cell clonality was seen in uninvolved adjacent lung, surpassing that measured in tumor.

This sequence was found in a male donor aged 60 or older with stage III squamous cell lung carcinoma. The specimen comprised peripheral blood, sampled before any cancer treatment. The rearrangement links TRBV18 to TRBJ1-5; TRBD1 agrees at 7 bases. The CDR3 bases are TGTGCCAGCTCACCGGGAACAGGGGATCAGCCCCAGCATTTT. Protein sequence: CASSPGTGDQPQHF.